This section outlines one T cell receptor (beta chain) sequence together with its context. This sample was taken from a study of blood T cells in healthy people across ages. Sample-barcoded 5' priming and a J-beta primer mix drove a second PCR of about 6 to 12 cycles. With 12 random nucleotides, a template-switch adaptor tagged each individual cDNA molecule. There were at least 2.5 million CDR3-containing paired-end reads obtained from each sample. MiXCR was run by TCRdb on the 5' RACE reads, yielding one entry per CDR3 protein. The sample carries some 1,000,000 distinct CDR3 sequences, approximately 25% recorded once. CDR1 and CDR2 from the germline V gene are LGHNA and YSLEER. The length of the CDR3 is 15 residues. Trimming took off 1 base at V and 2 bases at J, with 9 bases between the two ends. These data were also reused for a study on T cells of mothers and their children. This second study notes: Slightly, though not significantly, more overlap was seen in related than in unrelated mother-child pairs.

Specimen: blood. The genes are TRBV4-3 and TRBJ2-1; D call uncertain. The sequence was collected from a girl aged 2 to 9 in good health. The CDR3 DNA reads as TGCGCCAGCAGCCAAGTTGGATCTGCCTACAATGAGCAGTTCTTC. This translates into CASSQVGSAYNEQFF.